The 3 T cell receptor beta chains listed next were all sequenced from one sample in a study of T-cell memory formation after mild COVID-19. Each CDR3 protein gets one entry after TCRdb re-called the 5' RACE reads with MiXCR. This table holds approximately 570,000 distinct CDR3 sequences, roughly 18% found once. Sequenced input: PBMCs or a T cell subset sorted from them (not recorded which). These receptors were obtained from an adult woman who had mild COVID-19 (a few samples of this study predate the infection). Cell type and time point are not known.

This chain uses TRBV11-1 with TRBJ2-1; 11 bases align to TRBD2. In germline, CDR1 is SGHAT, CDR2 FQDESV (reference sequence). V trimming: 1 base; J trimming: 12 bases; junction bases outside the gene matches: 8. This CDR3 has 15 amino acids. The CDR3 protein is CASSLGLAGGGGQFF. CDR3 nucleotides: TGTGCCAGCAGCTTAGGCCTAGCGGGAGGAGGAGGGCAGTTCTTC.

This clonotype occurred a few times. The gene calls are TRBV7-8 and TRBJ2-3; D gene unclear. Germline V gene sequence: CDR1 SGHVS, CDR2 FQNEAQ. The CDR3 has 13 residues. V lost 7 bases, J lost 0 bases, and 8 bases lay in between. The CDR3 nucleotides read TGTGCCAGCACCGAGTTGAGCACAGATACGCAGTATTTT. Its protein product is CASTELSTDTQYF.

The chain uses TRBV29-1 and TRBJ1-1; possibly TRBD1 for D (6 bases). Trimming removed 7 bases from V and 1 base from J, with 10 bases in between. CDR3 size: 12 residues. Germline CDR1 is SQVTM and CDR2 is ANQGSEA. The DNA of the CDR3 is TGCAGCGGACAGACAGGGAACACTGAAGCTTTCTTT. Protein: CSGQTGNTEAFF.